Listed below are T cell receptor beta chains from one sample, sequenced in a study of cytomegalovirus exposure and HLA in healthy donors. Using immunoSEQ multiplex PCR, the repertoire was profiled, and TCRdb retains in-frame clones only, with some absent. The table shows 90,000 to 110,000 clones, with around 15% occurring only once. Sequenced material: PBMCs. The receptors derive from a female donor in good health and CMV-seronegative. The CDR3 runs from the conserved cysteine through the conserved F or W. Fields, in order: V gene, clone size, J gene, D gene, CDR3 DNA, CDR3 protein. D genes are given only for firm matches. Not every row has a clone size; where given, it reads once, few, many or a size class.

v_gene: TRBV6-5; abundance: few; j_gene: TRBJ1-4; d_gene: .; CDR3nt: TGTGCCAGCAGTTCGACAGGAAATGAAAAACTGTTTTTT; CDR3aa: CASSSTGNEKLFF
v_gene: TRBV29-1; abundance: .; j_gene: TRBJ2-5; d_gene: TRBD2; CDR3nt: TGCAGCGTTGAAGATCGGGGGCTAGCGGGAGTCGGGGAGACCCAGTACTTC; CDR3aa: CSVEDRGLAGVGETQYF
v_gene: TRBV2; abundance: once; j_gene: TRBJ2-3; d_gene: TRBD2; CDR3nt: TGTGCCAGCAGTGAAGGTGGGCTAGCGGGGGCGCCTTACTCCACAGATACGCAGTATTTT; CDR3aa: CASSEGGLAGAPYSTDTQYF
v_gene: TRBV6-1; abundance: .; j_gene: TRBJ1-2; d_gene: .; CDR3nt: TGTGCCAGCAGTGAAGAGAACAGAGTAAACTATGGCTACACCTTC; CDR3aa: CASSEENRVNYGYTF
v_gene: TRBV7-6; abundance: .; j_gene: TRBJ2-2; d_gene: .; CDR3nt: TGTGCCAGCAGCTTGTCGTCCTCCGGGGAGCTGTTTTTT; CDR3aa: CASSLSSSGELFF
v_gene: TRBV2; abundance: .; j_gene: TRBJ2-5; d_gene: TRBD1; CDR3nt: TGTGCCAGCAGTTCGGACAGGAGACAAGAGACCCAGTACTTC; CDR3aa: CASSSDRRQETQYF
v_gene: TRBV10-3; abundance: few; j_gene: TRBJ2-1; d_gene: TRBD2; CDR3nt: TGTGCCATCAGTGGACTAGCGGGAGTGGATGAGCAGTTCTTC; CDR3aa: CAISGLAGVDEQFF
v_gene: TRBV12-5; abundance: .; j_gene: TRBJ2-3; d_gene: .; CDR3nt: TGTGCTAGTGGTTTGGTACTAGACACAGATACGCAGTATTTT; CDR3aa: CASGLVLDTDTQYF
v_gene: TRBV10-3; abundance: .; j_gene: TRBJ1-6; d_gene: .; CDR3nt: TGTGCCATCAGTGAGTCTGGGCAGGTAAATTCACCCCTCCACTTT; CDR3aa: CAISESGQVNSPLHF
v_gene: TRBV10-3; abundance: .; j_gene: TRBJ1-2; d_gene: .; CDR3nt: TGTGCCATCAGTGAGTATGAGGACAAGTTTGATGGCTACACCTTC; CDR3aa: CAISEYEDKFDGYTF
v_gene: TRBV19; abundance: few; j_gene: TRBJ1-1; d_gene: TRBD1; CDR3nt: TGTGCCAGTAGTACCGACAGGGGCACTGAAGCTTTCTTT; CDR3aa: CASSTDRGTEAFF
v_gene: TRBV5-4; abundance: few; j_gene: TRBJ2-1; d_gene: .; CDR3nt: TGTGCCAGCAGCGCCCGAACCCCAGGGATTGAGCAGTTCTTC; CDR3aa: CASSARTPGIEQFF
v_gene: TRBV19; abundance: .; j_gene: TRBJ1-2; d_gene: TRBD1; CDR3nt: TGTGCCAGTAGTCGGCTCGGGACAGGGTATGGCTACACCTTC; CDR3aa: CASSRLGTGYGYTF
v_gene: TRBV2; abundance: .; j_gene: TRBJ1-2; d_gene: .; CDR3nt: TGTGCCAGCAGTGTAGTCCGGGAGGGCTACACCTTC; CDR3aa: CASSVVREGYTF
v_gene: TRBV6-5; abundance: .; j_gene: TRBJ1-1; d_gene: .; CDR3nt: TGTGCCAGCAGTGCCATTGCGGGTAGTGAAGCTTTCTTT; CDR3aa: CASSAIAGSEAFF
v_gene: TRBV6-1; abundance: few; j_gene: TRBJ2-4; d_gene: .; CDR3nt: TGTGCCAGCAGTGAATTTGCGGGCATTCAGTACTTC; CDR3aa: CASSEFAGIQYF
v_gene: TRBV28; abundance: .; j_gene: TRBJ1-1; d_gene: .; CDR3nt: TGTGCCAGCAGTCCCAGGGAGGTCGGGATGAACACTGAAGCTTTCTTT; CDR3aa: CASSPREVGMNTEAFF
v_gene: TRBV4-3; abundance: .; j_gene: TRBJ2-2; d_gene: TRBD1; CDR3nt: TGCGCCAGCAGCAAAGGCACAACAGGGGGCTTCGGGGAGCTGTTTTTT; CDR3aa: CASSKGTTGGFGELFF
v_gene: TRBV5-1; abundance: few; j_gene: TRBJ1-6; d_gene: TRBD1; CDR3nt: TGCGCCAGCAGCGTACAACAGGGGCCACCCCTCCACTTT; CDR3aa: CASSVQQGPPLHF
v_gene: TRBV30; abundance: few; j_gene: TRBJ2-7; d_gene: .; CDR3nt: TGTGCCTGGAGTGTAGCACCCTACGAGCAGTACTTC; CDR3aa: CAWSVAPYEQYF
v_gene: TRBV7-9; abundance: .; j_gene: TRBJ1-1; d_gene: .; CDR3nt: TGTGCCAGCACCTTAACAGGGGAAGCTTTCTTT; CDR3aa: CASTLTGEAFF
v_gene: TRBV2; abundance: few; j_gene: TRBJ1-2; d_gene: .; CDR3nt: TGTGCCAGCAGGGACATGCAAGCTAACTATGGCTACACCTTC; CDR3aa: CASRDMQANYGYTF
v_gene: TRBV19; abundance: once; j_gene: TRBJ2-5; d_gene: TRBD2; CDR3nt: TGTGCCAGCAACGGGGGGAGAGGAGAGACCCAGTACTTC; CDR3aa: CASNGGRGETQYF
v_gene: TRBV11-2; abundance: .; j_gene: TRBJ1-1; d_gene: .; CDR3nt: TGTGCCAGCAGCTTAGACAGGGCCACGAACACTGAAGCTTTCTTT; CDR3aa: CASSLDRATNTEAFF
v_gene: TRBV5-1; abundance: .; j_gene: TRBJ2-2; d_gene: .; CDR3nt: TGCGCCGGCAGCTTATTCAGCCCCCTAATACTAAGCAGTCGGGAGCTGTTTTTT; CDR3aa: CAGSLFSPLILSSRELFF
v_gene: TRBV5-1; abundance: few; j_gene: TRBJ2-5; d_gene: .; CDR3nt: TGCGCCAGCAGACCCGGGTGGACAGTAGAGACCCAGTACTTC; CDR3aa: CASRPGWTVETQYF
v_gene: TRBV4-1; abundance: .; j_gene: TRBJ2-7; d_gene: TRBD1; CDR3nt: TGCGCCAGCAGCCAAGAAGGGACAGGGGCTAAGATGTCCTACGAGCAGTACTTC; CDR3aa: CASSQEGTGAKMSYEQYF
v_gene: TRBV7-3; abundance: few; j_gene: TRBJ2-1; d_gene: .; CDR3nt: TGTGCCAGCAGCTTTAGGGGGAGTGTACCCTCGAATGAGCAGTTCTTC; CDR3aa: CASSFRGSVPSNEQFF
v_gene: TRBV7-9; abundance: .; j_gene: TRBJ2-7; d_gene: .; CDR3nt: TGTGCCAGCAGCTTAAGTCTGGCCGCCTACGAGCAGTACTTC; CDR3aa: CASSLSLAAYEQYF
v_gene: TRBV18; abundance: .; j_gene: TRBJ1-2; d_gene: TRBD1; CDR3nt: TGTGCCAGCTCACCATCCGGACAGGGGGCTAACTATGGCTACACCTTC; CDR3aa: CASSPSGQGANYGYTF
v_gene: TRBV5-1; abundance: .; j_gene: TRBJ2-2; d_gene: TRBD2; CDR3nt: TGCGCCAGCAGCCTAGGACTAGCGGGGTCCGGGGAGCTGTTTTTT; CDR3aa: CASSLGLAGSGELFF
v_gene: TRBV28; abundance: few; j_gene: TRBJ1-5; d_gene: .; CDR3nt: TGTGCCAGCTTGGGTGGACAGAGCAATCAGCCCCAGCATTTT; CDR3aa: CASLGGQSNQPQHF
v_gene: TRBV2; abundance: .; j_gene: TRBJ2-7; d_gene: .; CDR3nt: TGTGCCAGCAGTGAAATGGGCCGTTACTACGAGCAGTACTTC; CDR3aa: CASSEMGRYYEQYF
v_gene: TRBV7-9; abundance: .; j_gene: TRBJ1-2; d_gene: .; CDR3nt: TGTGCCAGCAGCTTGGAAGCGACCTATGGCTACACCTTC; CDR3aa: CASSLEATYGYTF
v_gene: TRBV25-1; abundance: .; j_gene: TRBJ1-5; d_gene: TRBD1; CDR3nt: TGTGCCAGCAGTGATTCTGACAGGGTCGGTCAGCCCCAGCATTTT; CDR3aa: CASSDSDRVGQPQHF
v_gene: TRBV7-2; abundance: few; j_gene: TRBJ1-2; d_gene: TRBD1; CDR3nt: TGTGCCAGCAGCTCCGGGACAGGGAAATATGGCTACACCTTC; CDR3aa: CASSSGTGKYGYTF